The source of this T cell receptor beta chain is a study of blood T cell repertoires in COVID-19. Turning to the study itself: Samples came from the United States, Italy and Spain, spanning acute and convalescent COVID-19. The analysed material was cDNA or gDNA that came from T cells, B-cell-depleted T cells, or PBMCs.

Original handling: Amplification with reference gene primers provided the estimates of nucleated cell counts. Some clones are missing from TCRdb's copy, which holds only in-frame ones; the method was immunoSEQ multiplex PCR. The DNA was the basis for D and trimming; V, J and clone size are from that table. The sample contains over 200,000 clones, 70% to 90% of which appear only once. The CDR3 spans 14 residues. V was cut by 1 base and J by 4 bases, with 10 bases left in between. Germline V gives CDR1 SNHLY, CDR2 FYNNEI. The TCR originated in a human donor in a cohort sampled during active COVID-19. Material for sequencing was peripheral blood. This chain joins TRBV2 and TRBJ2-5; the D gene is possibly TRBD2 (6 bases). The CDR3 DNA is TGTGCCAGCAGTGAAGAAGTCGGGGGAGAGACCCAGTACTTC. Translation: CASSEEVGGETQYF.